This T cell receptor beta chain was recovered during a study of cytomegalovirus exposure and HLA in healthy donors. Study-level results: Most TCR sequences proved rare, with some public TCRs found in many donors.

On this clone: What it binds is unknown.

With 6 bases removed from V and 2 bases from J, the gap between germline ends came to 10 bases. The CDR3 extends over 13 amino acids. The germline CDR1 and CDR2 sequences are MNHNY and SVGAGI (reference sequence). The PCR used 60 Vbeta and 13 Jbeta primers. Here immunoSEQ multiplex PCR was the method, and the copy in TCRdb shows in-frame clones only, minus some. The data show about 130,000 clones, approximately 82% seen once. This receptor was identified in a woman aged 18-29 years in good health and CMV-seropositive. The V and J genes are TRBV6-6 and TRBJ1-1; D is uncertain. Sequenced sample: PBMCs. CDR3 nucleotides: TGTGCCAGCAGCAGGTGGGTCAACACTGAAGCTTTCTTT. It codes for CASSRWVNTEAFF.